This TCR beta chain comes out of a study of OX40 agonist ivuxolimab in advanced cancers. Across the study: Patients were dosed intravenously with ivuxolimab at 0.01 to 10 mg/kg every 2 weeks. The mean age was roughly 60 years, ranging from about 23 to 79, with 65% to 90% of participants male.

This clone appeared a few times. Its antigen is not known. CDR1 is SGHTA and CDR2 is FQGTGA in the germline V gene. J gave up 0 bases and V 5 bases, and 10 bases lay outside the gene matches. The CDR3 is 18 amino acids. Overall study findings and caveats: At 0.1 to 3.0 mg/kg, CD4+ and CD8+ blood T cells expanded clonally by week 6.

Data came from immunoSEQ multiplex PCR; TCRdb stores just in-frame clones and leaves some out. This sample yields fewer than 20,000 clones, of which just over 70% are seen a single time; roughly 15% belongs to the top ten. This rearrangement joins TRBV7-3 to TRBJ2-1; TRBD2 matches 10 bases. This specimen was CD4+ or CD8+ T cells sorted from blood, taken in a trial of the OX40 agonist ivuxolimab. This receptor was taken from an adult with an advanced solid tumor such as melanoma, head and neck, liver or kidney cancer. CDR3 residues: CASSATSGNAGSYNEQFF. CDR3 in DNA: TGTGCCAGCAGCGCCACTAGCGGGAACGCTGGCTCCTACAATGAGCAGTTCTTC.